A selection of T cell receptor beta chains follows, all from one sample in a study of OX40 agonist ivuxolimab in advanced cancers. The repertoire was sequenced with immunoSEQ multiplex PCR; TCRdb's copy has only in-frame clones and lacks some. The table records about 95,000 clones, roughly 84% of them present only once. Sequencing used CD4+ or CD8+ T cells sorted from blood, obtained in a trial of the OX40 agonist ivuxolimab. The receptors derive from an adult with an advanced solid tumor such as melanoma, head and neck, liver or kidney cancer. Both conserved end residues are part of each CDR3. D genes are given only for firm matches. Clone size appears in some rows only: once, few, many, or a class for an expanded clone.

clone_size | d_call | j_call | v_call | cdr3_nt | cdr3_aa
. | . | TRBJ2-1 | TRBV7-6 | TGTGCCAGCAGCTTTAGGACGGGGGACTTTTTAAATGAGCAGTTCTTC | CASSFRTGDFLNEQFF
. | TRBD2 | TRBJ2-1 | TRBV27 | TGTGCCAGCAGTTGGACTAGCAGAAATGAGCAGTTCTTC | CASSWTSRNEQFF
few | . | TRBJ2-3 | TRBV4-1 | TGCGCCAGCAGCCAAGAATGGGCGACAGATACGCAGTATTTT | CASSQEWATDTQYF
. | TRBD2 | TRBJ2-1 | TRBV10-3 | TGTGCCATCAGTGTAACCGGGACTAGCGGGAAAGGTGAGCAGTTCTTC | CAISVTGTSGKGEQFF
. | . | TRBJ2-2 | TRBV18 | TGTGCCAGCTCACCAGCGGGCGCGAACACCGGGGAGCTGTTTTTT | CASSPAGANTGELFF
. | . | TRBJ1-1 | TRBV5-4 | TGTGCCAGCAGCGCCTCATTGACCATGAACACTGAAGCTTTCTTT | CASSASLTMNTEAFF
once | TRBD1 | TRBJ2-7 | TRBV19 | TGTGCCAGTAGTCCCTGGGTCGGGACAGGGACCACCTACGAGCAGTACTTC | CASSPWVGTGTTYEQYF
. | . | TRBJ2-2 | TRBV7-9 | TGTGCCAGCAGCTACTACTCAATCACCGGGGAGCTGTTTTTT | CASSYYSITGELFF
. | TRBD1 | TRBJ1-3 | TRBV18 | TGTGCCAGCTCACTCAAGAGGCCTGGACAGGGCGACTCTGGAAACACCATATATTTT | CASSLKRPGQGDSGNTIYF
. | . | TRBJ1-6 | TRBV6-4 | TGTGCCAGCACTGAGGCAGGGGTTGCTCGTTCACCCCTCCACTTT | CASTEAGVARSPLHF
. | TRBD2 | TRBJ2-7 | TRBV11-3 | TGTGCCAGCAGCCTAGCGGACGAGCAGTACTTC | CASSLADEQYF
. | . | TRBJ1-1 | TRBV2 | TGTGCCAGCATGAAGTGGGGGTACACTGAAGCTTTCTTT | CASMKWGYTEAFF
. | . | TRBJ1-1 | TRBV28 | TGTGCCAGCAGTACGGGAGGGACTTGGGGCACTGAAGCTTTCTTT | CASSTGGTWGTEAFF
. | . | TRBJ2-7 | TRBV25-1 | TGTGCCAGCAGACCGGGGGGCGCGTCCTACGAGCAGTACTTC | CASRPGGASYEQYF
. | TRBD1 | TRBJ2-7 | TRBV10-3 | TGTGCCATCAGGGGGACAGGGGTCCACGAGCAGTACTTC | CAIRGTGVHEQYF
. | TRBD1 | TRBJ2-1 | TRBV10-3 | TGTGCCATCAGTGAGCTAGGGACAGGGGACGATGAGCAGTTCTTC | CAISELGTGDDEQFF
. | TRBD2 | TRBJ2-5 | TRBV5-1 | TGCGCCAGCAGCCCGGAGGGTAGCGGGAGCCTTGAGACCCAGTACTTC | CASSPEGSGSLETQYF
. | . | TRBJ1-2 | TRBV6-5 | TGTGCCAGCAGTTACTCGAACGGGGGCTACACCTTC | CASSYSNGGYTF
. | . | TRBJ2-5 | TRBV7-6 | TGTGCCAGCAGCCTCGTTGAGCGTCAAGAGACCCAGTACTTC | CASSLVERQETQYF
. | TRBD1 | TRBJ2-7 | TRBV19 | TGTGCCAGTAGTTACGGACAGGGGTCGTCCTACGAGCAGTACTTC | CASSYGQGSSYEQYF
. | TRBD1 | TRBJ2-2 | TRBV7-9 | TGTGCCAGCAGCGGTAAGGGACAGCGGAACACCGGGGAGCTGTTTTTT | CASSGKGQRNTGELFF
. | . | TRBJ2-7 | TRBV5-1 | TGCGCCAGCAGCTTGGACGGGGTCTCGGGGGAGCAGTACTTC | CASSLDGVSGEQYF
. | . | TRBJ2-7 | TRBV11-2 | TGTGCCAGCAGCTTACCCGGCGGGGAGCAGTACTTC | CASSLPGGEQYF
. | . | TRBJ1-4 | TRBV30 | TGTGCCTGGAGTGTAGGGTGGACACAGGCTGAAAAACTGTTTTTT | CAWSVGWTQAEKLFF
few | TRBD1 | TRBJ2-5 | TRBV7-6 | TGTGCCAGCAGCTTCGGAGACAGGGGTGGTTGGGAGACCCAGTACTTC | CASSFGDRGGWETQYF
few | TRBD2 | TRBJ2-3 | TRBV27 | TGTGCCAGCAGCCGCGATCCTCTAGCGGGAACCAGCACAGATACGCAGTATTTT | CASSRDPLAGTSTDTQYF
. | TRBD2 | TRBJ2-2 | TRBV11-2 | TGTGCCAGCAGCTGGGGCCCGGTTAGCGGGAGGGCGGTCTCCGGGGAGCTGTTTTTT | CASSWGPVSGRAVSGELFF
. | . | TRBJ2-7 | TRBV6-5 | TGTGCCAGCAGTCCCGGGACAAATACATTCTACGAGCAGTACTTC | CASSPGTNTFYEQYF
few | . | TRBJ2-7 | TRBV7-8 | TGTGCCAGCAGCTTAATCGAGACATTCTACGAGCAGTACTTC | CASSLIETFYEQYF
. | . | TRBJ2-2 | TRBV19 | TGTGCCAGTAGTAACCGGGGCCCCGGGGAGCTGTTTTTT | CASSNRGPGELFF
. | TRBD2 | TRBJ2-7 | TRBV11-2 | TGTGCCAGCAGCCTAACTCTAGCGGGAGGGTCCTACGAGCAGTACTTC | CASSLTLAGGSYEQYF
. | TRBD1 | TRBJ1-5 | TRBV11-3 | TGTGCCAGCAGCCCCGATTGGACAGGGCCTAATCAGCCCCAGCATTTT | CASSPDWTGPNQPQHF
. | TRBD1 | TRBJ2-7 | TRBV18 | TGTGCCAGCTCACCTGGAGACAGGGAGACCTACGAGCAGTACTTC | CASSPGDRETYEQYF
. | . | TRBJ1-5 | TRBV13 | TGTGCCAGCAGCTTATTCGGGCAGGGGCCCCAGCATTTT | CASSLFGQGPQHF
. | TRBD2 | TRBJ2-2 | TRBV6-6 | TGTGCCAGCAGTTACAGCGGGGCGCGCACCGGGGAGCTGTTTTTT | CASSYSGARTGELFF
. | . | TRBJ2-2 | TRBV30 | TGTGCCTTCCGGGACACTTACACCGGGGAGCTGTTTTTT | CAFRDTYTGELFF
. | TRBD1 | TRBJ2-3 | TRBV6-5 | TGTGCCAGCACGGACAGGGAGACACGTGATACGCAGTATTTT | CASTDRETRDTQYF
few | . | TRBJ2-7 | TRBV7-9 | TGTGCCAGCAGCTTAGACAGGGACGAGCAGTACTTC | CASSLDRDEQYF
. | . | TRBJ2-7 | TRBV6-5 | TGTGCCAGCAGTTACAGGGGGTTGGTCTCCTACGAGCAGTACTTC | CASSYRGLVSYEQYF
. | . | TRBJ2-1 | TRBV9 | TGTGCCAGCAGCGGTGATCGGGGCGGCTCAGTATCCTACAATGAGCAGTTCTTC | CASSGDRGGSVSYNEQFF
. | . | TRBJ1-2 | TRBV29-1 | TGCAGCGCGCCGGGTCCCTTGATGGGCTACACCTTC | CSAPGPLMGYTF
. | . | TRBJ2-1 | TRBV5-4 | TGTGCCAGCAGCTTGGCAGCGAGGGCATACAATGAGCAGTTCTTC | CASSLAARAYNEQFF
. | TRBD2 | TRBJ2-1 | TRBV11-2 | TGTGCCAGCAGCGCAGGACTAGCGGGAGTAGAGGAGCAGTTCTTC | CASSAGLAGVEEQFF
. | TRBD2 | TRBJ2-3 | TRBV7-3 | TGTGCCAGCAGTCTAGCGGGAGTAGATACGCAGTATTTT | CASSLAGVDTQYF
. | . | TRBJ2-2 | TRBV9 | TGTGCCAGCAGCGTTTTGATGGGCACCGGGGAGCTGTTTTTT | CASSVLMGTGELFF
. | . | TRBJ2-3 | TRBV27 | TGTGCCAGCAGTCGGAGAGATACGCAGTATTTT | CASSRRDTQYF
. | . | TRBJ2-1 | TRBV19 | TGTGCCAGTAGTATAGATCTTGGCTACTACAATGAGCAGTTCTTC | CASSIDLGYYNEQFF
. | . | TRBJ2-7 | TRBV11-3 | TGTGCCAGCAGCGGGAATTGGGTGGTAGAGCAGTACTTC | CASSGNWVVEQYF
. | . | TRBJ1-1 | TRBV29-1 | TGCAGCGTTGAAGATGGGGGGGATTTCGGTCTTGAAGCTTTCTTT | CSVEDGGDFGLEAFF
. | TRBD1 | TRBJ2-7 | TRBV27 | TGTGCCAGCAGCCAGGGGGACGTCTCCTACGAGCAGTACTTC | CASSQGDVSYEQYF
. | . | TRBJ1-4 | TRBV30 | TGTGCCTGGAGTCCTTGGGGTAGGGAAAAACTGTTTTTT | CAWSPWGREKLFF
. | TRBD1 | TRBJ1-1 | TRBV7-8 | TGTGCCAGCAGCTTAGCCGGGACAGGGACCACTGAAGCTTTCTTT | CASSLAGTGTTEAFF
. | TRBD1 | TRBJ2-7 | TRBV14 | TGTGCCAGCAGCCCACAGGGGTACGAGCAGTACTTC | CASSPQGYEQYF
. | TRBD2 | TRBJ2-7 | TRBV7-9 | TGTGCCAGCAGCTTAGCTATGGGAGGGAAGGAAAACGAGCAGTACTTC | CASSLAMGGKENEQYF